The clone carrying this TCR beta chain appeared once. The data originate from a study of blood T cell repertoires in COVID-19. Overall study context: PBMCs, B-cell-depleted T cells, or T cells were the source of the cDNA or gDNA that made up the material.

Participant reports of clinical history set cohort assignment. Clones were sequenced by immunoSEQ multiplex PCR, and TCRdb holds only the in-frame ones, with some missing. The table includes about half a million clones, roughly nine tenths detected once. Sample: PBMCs or T cells enriched from blood (not recorded which). The sequence came from a woman aged 60-70 years who had recovered from COVID-19.

The CDR3 spells CASSWKTGSYNEQFF. In nucleotides, the CDR3 is TGTGCCAGCAGCTGGAAAACAGGGTCCTACAATGAGCAGTTCTTC. The chain is built from TRBV7-2 and TRBJ2-1; D is perhaps TRBD1 (6 bases). The V gene lost 4 bases and the J gene lost 1 base, with 11 bases spanning the gap. Germline CDR1 SGHTA, CDR2 FQGNSA. This CDR3 is 15 amino acids long.